The text below deals with one T cell receptor beta chain. What it binds is not known. TCRdb used MiXCR to reprocess the 5' RACE reads, holding one entry per CDR3 protein. The sample comprises around 490,000 distinct CDR3 sequences, over 11% of which are singletons, and about 0.94% rests with the top ten. The germline CDR1 and CDR2 sequences are SNHLY and FYNNEI. V lost 2 bases to trimming and J lost 12 bases, with 11 bases between them. This CDR3 contains 11 residues. This record belongs to a study of identical twins. Study results and caveats: Instead of following the same donors, the conclusions were based on cross-sectional statistical analysis.

This sample was shared with a second study, whose subject was yellow fever vaccine responses in identical twins.

The source material was CD4+ T cells sorted from blood. The clonotype comes from a woman younger than 35 in good health. This chain joins TRBV2 and TRBJ2-7; D gene uncertain. This CDR3 is CASSEFGLAYF. The CDR3 coding sequence is TGTGCCAGCAGTGAATTCGGGTTGGCGTACTTC.